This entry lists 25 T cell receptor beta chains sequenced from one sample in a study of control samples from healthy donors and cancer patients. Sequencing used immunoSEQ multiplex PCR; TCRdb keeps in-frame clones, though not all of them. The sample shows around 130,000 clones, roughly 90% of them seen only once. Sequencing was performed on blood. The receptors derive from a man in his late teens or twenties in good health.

CDR3: CASSFEDPWTQHF. Here the CDR3 DNA reads TGTGCCAGCAGCTTTGAGGATCCTTGGACCCAGCATTTT. The chain recombines TRBV7-9 with TRBJ1-5; D gene unclear. The CDR3 contains 13 residues. Deletions cut 3 bases from V and 11 bases from J, with 14 bases between. Germline V gene data show CDR1 as SEHNR and CDR2 as FQNEAQ (reference sequence).

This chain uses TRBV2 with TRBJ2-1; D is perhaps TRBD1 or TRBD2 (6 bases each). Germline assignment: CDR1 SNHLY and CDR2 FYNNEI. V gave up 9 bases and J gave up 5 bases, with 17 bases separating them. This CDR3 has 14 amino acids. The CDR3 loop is CASRGTSNDNEQFF. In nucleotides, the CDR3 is TGTGCCAGTCGCGGGACATCAAACGACAATGAGCAGTTCTTC.

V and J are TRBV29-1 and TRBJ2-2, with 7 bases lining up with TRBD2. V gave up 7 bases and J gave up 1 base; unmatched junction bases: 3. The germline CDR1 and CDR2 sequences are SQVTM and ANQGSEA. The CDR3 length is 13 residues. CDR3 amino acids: CSASGGNTGELFF. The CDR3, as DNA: TGCAGCGCCTCGGGAGGGAACACCGGGGAGCTGTTTTTT.

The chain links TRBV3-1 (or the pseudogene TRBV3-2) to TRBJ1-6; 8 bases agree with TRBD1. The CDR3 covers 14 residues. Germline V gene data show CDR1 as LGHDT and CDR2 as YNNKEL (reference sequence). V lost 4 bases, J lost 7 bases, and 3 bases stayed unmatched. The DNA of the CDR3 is TGTGCCAGCAGCCTCGACAGGGGAAATTCACCCCTCCACTTT. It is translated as CASSLDRGNSPLHF.

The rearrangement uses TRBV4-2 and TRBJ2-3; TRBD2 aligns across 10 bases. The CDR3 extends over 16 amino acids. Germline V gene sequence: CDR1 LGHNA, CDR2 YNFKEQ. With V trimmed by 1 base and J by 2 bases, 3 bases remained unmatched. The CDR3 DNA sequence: TGTGCCAGCAGCCAAGTTCTAGCGGGGGACACAGATACGCAGTATTTT. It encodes CASSQVLAGDTDTQYF.

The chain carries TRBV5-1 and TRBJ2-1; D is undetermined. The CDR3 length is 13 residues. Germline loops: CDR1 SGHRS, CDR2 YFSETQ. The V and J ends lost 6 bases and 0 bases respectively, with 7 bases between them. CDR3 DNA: TGCGCCAGCACCCTGGGCTCCTACAATGAGCAGTTCTTC. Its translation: CASTLGSYNEQFF.

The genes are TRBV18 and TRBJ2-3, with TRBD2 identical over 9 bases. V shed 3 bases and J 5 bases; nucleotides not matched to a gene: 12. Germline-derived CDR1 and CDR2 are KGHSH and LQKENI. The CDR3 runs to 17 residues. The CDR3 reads CASSPQGLAIIGDTQYF. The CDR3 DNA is TGTGCCAGCTCACCGCAAGGACTAGCGATTATCGGAGATACGCAGTATTTT.

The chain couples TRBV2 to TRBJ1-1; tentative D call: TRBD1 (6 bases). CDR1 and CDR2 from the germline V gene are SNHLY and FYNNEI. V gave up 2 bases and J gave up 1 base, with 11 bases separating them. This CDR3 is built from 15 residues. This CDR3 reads CASSEMRGANTEAFF. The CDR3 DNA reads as TGTGCCAGCAGTGAAATGAGGGGGGCGAACACTGAAGCTTTCTTT.

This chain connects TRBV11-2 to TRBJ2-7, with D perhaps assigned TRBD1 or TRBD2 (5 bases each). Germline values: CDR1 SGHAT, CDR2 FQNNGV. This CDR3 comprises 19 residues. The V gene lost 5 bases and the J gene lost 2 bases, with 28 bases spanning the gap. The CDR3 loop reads CASSRTGAVSPGSPYEQYF. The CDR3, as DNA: TGTGCCAGCAGCCGCACCGGGGCCGTTTCCCCCGGCAGCCCCTACGAGCAGTACTTC.

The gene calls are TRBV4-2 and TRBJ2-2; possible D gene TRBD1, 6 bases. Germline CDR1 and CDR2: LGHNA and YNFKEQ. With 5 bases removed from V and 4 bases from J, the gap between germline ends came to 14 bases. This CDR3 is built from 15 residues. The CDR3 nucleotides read TGTGCCAGCAGCGCCACACAGGGTCCCACCGGGGAGCTGTTTTTT. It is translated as CASSATQGPTGELFF.

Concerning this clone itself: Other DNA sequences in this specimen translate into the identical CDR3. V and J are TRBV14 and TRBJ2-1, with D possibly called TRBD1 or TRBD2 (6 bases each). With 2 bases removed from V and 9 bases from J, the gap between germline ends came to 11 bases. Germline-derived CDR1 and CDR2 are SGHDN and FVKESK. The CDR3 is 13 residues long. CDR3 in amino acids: CASSQTWGAEQFF. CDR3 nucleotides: TGTGCCAGCAGCCAAACCTGGGGGGCTGAGCAGTTCTTC.

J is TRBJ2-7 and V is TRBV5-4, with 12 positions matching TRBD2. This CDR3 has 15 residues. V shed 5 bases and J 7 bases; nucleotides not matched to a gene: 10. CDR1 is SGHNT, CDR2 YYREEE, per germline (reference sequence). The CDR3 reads CASRPRLAGDREQYF. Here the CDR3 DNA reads TGTGCCAGCAGGCCTCGACTAGCGGGGGACCGAGAGCAGTACTTC.

CDR3 residues: CAIRDYTDTQYF. CDR3 coding DNA: TGTGCCATCCGGGACTACACAGATACGCAGTATTTT. This rearrangement joins TRBV6-5 to TRBJ2-3, with 7 bases identical to TRBD2. This CDR3 has 12 amino acids. Per the germline V gene, CDR1 is MNHEY and CDR2 is SVGAGI. The V gene end was trimmed by 10 bases and the J gene end by 2 bases; junction bases not matched to a gene: 3.

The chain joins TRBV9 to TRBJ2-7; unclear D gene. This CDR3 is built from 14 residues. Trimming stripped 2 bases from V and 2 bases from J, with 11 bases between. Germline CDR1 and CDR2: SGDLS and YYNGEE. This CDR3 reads CASSVEPSTYEQYF. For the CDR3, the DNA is TGTGCCAGCAGCGTTGAACCGAGTACCTACGAGCAGTACTTC.

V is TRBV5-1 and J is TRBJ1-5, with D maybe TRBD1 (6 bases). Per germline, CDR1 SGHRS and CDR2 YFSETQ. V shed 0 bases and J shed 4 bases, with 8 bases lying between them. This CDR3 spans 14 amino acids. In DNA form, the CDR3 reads TGCGCCAGCAGCTTGGGCGACAGGAATCAGCCCCAGCATTTT. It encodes CASSLGDRNQPQHF.

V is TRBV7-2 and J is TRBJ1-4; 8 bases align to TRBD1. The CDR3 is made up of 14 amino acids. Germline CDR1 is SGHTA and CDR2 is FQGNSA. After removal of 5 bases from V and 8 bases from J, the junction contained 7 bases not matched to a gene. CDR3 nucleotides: TGTGCCAGCAGCCTCGTCGACAGGGGCGAAAAACTGTTTTTT. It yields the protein CASSLVDRGEKLFF.

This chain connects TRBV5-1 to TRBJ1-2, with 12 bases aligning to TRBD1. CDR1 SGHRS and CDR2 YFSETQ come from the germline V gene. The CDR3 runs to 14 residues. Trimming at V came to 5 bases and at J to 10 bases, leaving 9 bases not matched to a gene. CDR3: CASRPGQGASAYTF. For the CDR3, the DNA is TGCGCCAGCAGACCGGGACAGGGGGCTTCTGCCTACACCTTC.

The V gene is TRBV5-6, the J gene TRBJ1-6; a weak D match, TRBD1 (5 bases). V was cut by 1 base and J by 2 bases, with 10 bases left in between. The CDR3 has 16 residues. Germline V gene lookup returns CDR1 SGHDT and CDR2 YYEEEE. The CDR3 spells CASSLMGVTYNSPLHF. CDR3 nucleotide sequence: TGTGCCAGCAGCTTGATGGGGGTTACCTATAATTCACCCCTCCACTTT.

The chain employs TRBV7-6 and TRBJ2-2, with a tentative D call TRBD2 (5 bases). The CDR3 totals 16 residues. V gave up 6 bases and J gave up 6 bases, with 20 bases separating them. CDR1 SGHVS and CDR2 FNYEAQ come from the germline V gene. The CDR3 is CASSGSRVSTSGELFF. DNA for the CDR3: TGTGCCAGCAGTGGATCGCGGGTTAGCACGTCCGGGGAGCTGTTTTTT. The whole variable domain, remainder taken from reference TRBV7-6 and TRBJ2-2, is GAGVSQSPRYKVTKRGQDVALRCDPISGHVSLYWYRQALGQGPEFLTYFNYEAQQDKSGLPNDRFSAERPEGSISTLTIQRTEQRDSAMYRCASSGSRVSTSGELFFGEGSRLTVL.

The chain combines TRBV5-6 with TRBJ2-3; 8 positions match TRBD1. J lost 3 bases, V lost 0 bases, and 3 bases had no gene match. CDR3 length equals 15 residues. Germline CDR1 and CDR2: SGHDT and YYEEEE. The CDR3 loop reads CASSLADRATDTQYF. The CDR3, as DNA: TGTGCCAGCAGCTTGGCGGACAGGGCGACAGATACGCAGTATTTT.

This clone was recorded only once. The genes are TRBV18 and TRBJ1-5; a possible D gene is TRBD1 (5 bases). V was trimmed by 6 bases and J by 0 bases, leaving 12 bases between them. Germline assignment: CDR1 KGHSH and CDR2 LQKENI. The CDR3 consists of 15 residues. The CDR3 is CASSAGRDSNQPQHF. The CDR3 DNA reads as TGTGCCAGCTCTGCGGGGCGGGATAGCAATCAGCCCCAGCATTTT.

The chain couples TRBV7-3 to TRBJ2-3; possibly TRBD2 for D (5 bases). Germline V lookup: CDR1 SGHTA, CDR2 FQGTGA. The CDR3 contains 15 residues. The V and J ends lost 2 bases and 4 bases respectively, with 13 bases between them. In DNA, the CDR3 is TGTGCCAGCAGCTTAGGGAGCGGCCCGGCAGATACGCAGTATTTT. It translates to CASSLGSGPADTQYF.

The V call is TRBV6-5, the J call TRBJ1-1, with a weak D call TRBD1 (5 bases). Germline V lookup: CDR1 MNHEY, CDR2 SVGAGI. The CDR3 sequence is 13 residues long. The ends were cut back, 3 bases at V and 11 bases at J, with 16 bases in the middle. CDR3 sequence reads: CASSYFIGGDAFF. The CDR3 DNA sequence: TGTGCCAGCAGTTATTTTATCGGGGGAGATGCTTTCTTT.

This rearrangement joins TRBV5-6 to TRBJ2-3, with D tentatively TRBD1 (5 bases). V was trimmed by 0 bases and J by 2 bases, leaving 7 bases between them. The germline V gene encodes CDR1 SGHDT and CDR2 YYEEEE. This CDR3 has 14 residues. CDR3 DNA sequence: TGTGCCAGCAGCTTGGTGGACACCACAGATACGCAGTATTTT. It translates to CASSLVDTTDTQYF.

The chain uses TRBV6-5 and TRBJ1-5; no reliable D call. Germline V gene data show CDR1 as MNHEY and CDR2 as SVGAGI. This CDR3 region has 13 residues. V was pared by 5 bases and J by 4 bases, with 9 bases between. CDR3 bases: TGTGCCAGCAGTCCCCGGAGGAATCAGCCCCAGCATTTT. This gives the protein CASSPRRNQPQHF.